This T cell receptor beta chain was found in a study of blood T cell repertoires in COVID-19. Under the authors' procedure: Estimated nucleated cell counts came from reference gene primer amplification. TCRdb's table, derived via immunoSEQ multiplex PCR, lists solely in-frame clones and lacks some. The V and J calls and clone size are taken from that table; D and trimming were inferred from the DNA. The table lists roughly 230,000 clones, 80% to 90% of them singletons, with less than 8% in the top ten. This clone was seen once. Cohort allocation depended upon clinical history that participants reported. V dropped 1 base and J dropped 5; count of bases not matched to a gene: 1. Germline-derived CDR1 and CDR2 are SEHNR and FQNEAQ (reference sequence). This CDR3 region has 13 residues.

The V and J genes are TRBV7-9 and TRBJ2-5; 7 nucleotides match TRBD1. Sequencing was done on a sample of PBMCs or T cells enriched from blood (not recorded which). The receptor's source is a man aged 25 to 45 in a cohort exposed to, infected with or recovered from COVID-19 (not recorded which). The CDR3 nucleotides are TGTGCCAGCAGCTTAGGACAGGGTGAGACCCAGTACTTC. Translating gives CASSLGQGETQYF.